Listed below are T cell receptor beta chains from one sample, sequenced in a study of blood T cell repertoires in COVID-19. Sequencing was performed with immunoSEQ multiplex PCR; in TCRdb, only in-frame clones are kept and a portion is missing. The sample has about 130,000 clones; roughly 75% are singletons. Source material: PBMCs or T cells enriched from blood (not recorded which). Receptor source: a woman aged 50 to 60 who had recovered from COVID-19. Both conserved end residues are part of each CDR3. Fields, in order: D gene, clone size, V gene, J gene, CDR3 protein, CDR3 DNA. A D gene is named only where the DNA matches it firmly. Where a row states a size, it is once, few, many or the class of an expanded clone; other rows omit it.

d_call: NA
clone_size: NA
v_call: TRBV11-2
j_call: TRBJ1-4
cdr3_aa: CASSFPAGGSEKLFF
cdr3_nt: TGTGCCAGCAGCTTTCCGGCGGGGGGCAGTGAAAAACTGTTTTTT

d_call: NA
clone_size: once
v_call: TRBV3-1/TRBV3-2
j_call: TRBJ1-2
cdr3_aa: CASRPSVGSGPYGYTF
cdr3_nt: TGTGCCAGCAGGCCTTCTGTGGGGAGTGGCCCCTATGGCTACACCTTC

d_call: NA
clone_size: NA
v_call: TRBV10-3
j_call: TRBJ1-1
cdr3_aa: CAIRPDRYLNTEAFF
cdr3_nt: TGTGCCATCAGGCCTGACAGGTATTTGAACACTGAAGCTTTCTTT

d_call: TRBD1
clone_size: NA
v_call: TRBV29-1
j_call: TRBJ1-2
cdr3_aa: CSVRQGVGGYTF
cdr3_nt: TGCAGCGTGCGACAGGGCGTTGGTGGCTACACCTTC

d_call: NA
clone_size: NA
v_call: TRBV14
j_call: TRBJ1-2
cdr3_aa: CASSQDFSQGYGYTF
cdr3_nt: TGTGCCAGCAGCCAAGATTTCAGCCAGGGCTATGGCTACACCTTC

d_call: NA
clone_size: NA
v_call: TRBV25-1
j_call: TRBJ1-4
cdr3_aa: CASSGGRKLFF
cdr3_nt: TGTGCCAGCAGTGGGGGCAGGAAACTGTTTTTT

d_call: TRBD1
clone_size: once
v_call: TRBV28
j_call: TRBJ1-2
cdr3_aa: CASRIPQGANGYTF
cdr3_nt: TGTGCCAGCAGGATTCCCCAGGGGGCGAACGGCTACACCTTC

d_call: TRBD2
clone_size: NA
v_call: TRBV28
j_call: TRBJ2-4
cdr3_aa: CASTTSATSGIQYF
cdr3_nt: TGTGCCAGCACCACATCCGCGACTAGCGGCATTCAGTACTTC

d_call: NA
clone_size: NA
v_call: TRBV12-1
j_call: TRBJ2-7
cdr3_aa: CASSFASRCSSYEQYF
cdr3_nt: TGTGCCAGCAGCTTTGCGTCCAGGTGTAGCTCCTACGAGCAGTACTTC

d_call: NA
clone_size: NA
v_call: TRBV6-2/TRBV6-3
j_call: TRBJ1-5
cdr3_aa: CASSYSLNKDWGGGNQPQHF
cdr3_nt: TGTGCCAGCAGTTACTCGTTAAATAAAGATTGGGGGGGCGGCAATCAGCCCCAGCATTTT

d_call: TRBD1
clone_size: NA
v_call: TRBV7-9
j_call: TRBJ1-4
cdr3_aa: CASSVNRGGNEKLFF
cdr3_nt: TGTGCCAGCAGCGTTAACAGGGGGGGCAATGAAAAACTGTTTTTT

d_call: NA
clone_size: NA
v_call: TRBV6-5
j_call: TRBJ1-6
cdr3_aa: CASSYGWTSYNSPLHF
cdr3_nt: TGTGCCAGCAGTTACGGGTGGACATCCTATAATTCACCCCTCCACTTT

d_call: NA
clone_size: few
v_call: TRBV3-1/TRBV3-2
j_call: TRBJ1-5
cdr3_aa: CASSSKVLGSGFEGVCQPQHF
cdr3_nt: TGTGCCAGCAGCTCAAAGGTGTTGGGATCAGGGTTTGAGGGGGTTTGTCAGCCCCAGCATTTT

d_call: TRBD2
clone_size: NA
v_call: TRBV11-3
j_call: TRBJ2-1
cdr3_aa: CASSVTSGSYNEQFF
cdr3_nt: TGTGCCAGCAGCGTAACTAGCGGGTCCTACAATGAGCAGTTCTTC

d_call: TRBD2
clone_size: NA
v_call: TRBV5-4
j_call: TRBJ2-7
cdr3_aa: CASSSPTSGGLGEQYF
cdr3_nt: TGTGCCAGCAGCTCCCCGACTAGCGGGGGCCTGGGGGAGCAGTACTTC

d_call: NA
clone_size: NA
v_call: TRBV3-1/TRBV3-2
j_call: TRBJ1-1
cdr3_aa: CASSPDSNTEAFF
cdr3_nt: TGTGCCAGCAGCCCCGACTCGAACACTGAAGCTTTCTTT

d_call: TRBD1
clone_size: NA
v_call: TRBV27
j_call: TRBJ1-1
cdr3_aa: CASSSPTGGITEAFF
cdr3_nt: TGTGCCAGCAGTTCCCCAACAGGGGGCATCACTGAAGCTTTCTTT

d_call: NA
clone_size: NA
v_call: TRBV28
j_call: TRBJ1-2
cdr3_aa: CASTLELAANYGYTF
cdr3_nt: TGTGCCAGCACCCTAGAGTTGGCAGCTAACTATGGCTACACCTTC

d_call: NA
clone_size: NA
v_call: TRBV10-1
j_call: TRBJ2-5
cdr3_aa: CASSPRGGETQYF
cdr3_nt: TGCGCCAGCAGTCCAAGGGGGGGAGAGACCCAGTACTTC

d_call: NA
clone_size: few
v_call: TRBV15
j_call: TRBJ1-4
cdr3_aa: CATSREGGSNEKLFF
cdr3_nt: TGTGCCACCAGCAGAGAAGGAGGGTCCAATGAAAAACTGTTTTTT

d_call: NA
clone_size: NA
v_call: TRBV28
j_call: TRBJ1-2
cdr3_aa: CASSFQPGGALGYTF
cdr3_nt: TGTGCCAGCAGTTTCCAACCCGGGGGGGCGCTTGGCTACACCTTC

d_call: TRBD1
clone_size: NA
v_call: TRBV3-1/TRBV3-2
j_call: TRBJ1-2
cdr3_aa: CASSRSDRGVYGYTF
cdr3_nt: TGTGCCAGCAGCCGGTCGGACAGGGGGGTTTATGGCTACACCTTC

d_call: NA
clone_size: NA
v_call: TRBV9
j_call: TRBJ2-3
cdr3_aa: CASSLRGGPDTQYF
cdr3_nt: TGTGCCAGCAGCCTCCGTGGGGGCCCAGATACGCAGTATTTT

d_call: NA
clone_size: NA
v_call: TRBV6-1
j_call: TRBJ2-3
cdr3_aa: CASSDPPGGQYF
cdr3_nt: TGTGCCAGCAGTGACCCCCCTGGAGGGCAGTATTTT

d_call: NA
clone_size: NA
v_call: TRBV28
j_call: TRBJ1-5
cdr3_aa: CASPSGDSNQPQHF
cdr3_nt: TGTGCCAGCCCCTCCGGGGACTCCAATCAGCCCCAGCATTTT

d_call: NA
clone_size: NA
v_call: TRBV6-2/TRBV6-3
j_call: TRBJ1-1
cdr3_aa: CASSYSSSKGHTFMNTEAFF
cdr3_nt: TGTGCCAGCAGTTACTCATCTTCGAAGGGACACACTTTCATGAACACTGAAGCTTTCTTT

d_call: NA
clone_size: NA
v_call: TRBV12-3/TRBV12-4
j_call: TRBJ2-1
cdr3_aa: CASNGLFNNEQFF
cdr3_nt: TGTGCCAGCAACGGACTATTTAACAATGAGCAGTTCTTC

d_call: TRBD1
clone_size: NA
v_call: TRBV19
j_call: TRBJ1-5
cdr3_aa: CASSIAPNRQGHYQPQHF
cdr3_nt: TGTGCCAGTAGTATAGCCCCTAACAGACAGGGTCACTATCAGCCCCAGCATTTT

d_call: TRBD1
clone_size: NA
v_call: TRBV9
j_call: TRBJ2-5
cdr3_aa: CASSAGTGAQETQYF
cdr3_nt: TGTGCCAGCAGCGCCGGGACAGGGGCCCAAGAGACCCAGTACTTC

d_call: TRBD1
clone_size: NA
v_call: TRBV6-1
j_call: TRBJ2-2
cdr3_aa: CASSDGQGANTGELFF
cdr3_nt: TGTGCCAGCAGTGATGGACAGGGGGCGAACACCGGGGAGCTGTTTTTT

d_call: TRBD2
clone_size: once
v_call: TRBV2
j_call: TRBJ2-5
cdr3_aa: CASRTSGGQETQYF
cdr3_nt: TGTGCCAGCCGGACTAGCGGGGGTCAAGAGACCCAGTACTTC

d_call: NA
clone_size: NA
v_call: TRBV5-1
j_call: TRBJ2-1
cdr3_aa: CASSLAGPFSGEQFF
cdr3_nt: TGCGCCAGCAGCTTGGCCGGTCCGTTTAGCGGTGAGCAGTTCTTC

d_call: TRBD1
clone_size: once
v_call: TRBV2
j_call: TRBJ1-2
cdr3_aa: CASTRQGVRGYTF
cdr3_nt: TGTGCCAGCACCCGACAGGGAGTGAGGGGCTACACCTTC

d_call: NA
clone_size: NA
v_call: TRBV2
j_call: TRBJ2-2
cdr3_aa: CATLDAGQRNTGELFF
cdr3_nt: TGTGCCACTTTAGACGCAGGGCAAAGGAACACCGGGGAGCTGTTTTTT

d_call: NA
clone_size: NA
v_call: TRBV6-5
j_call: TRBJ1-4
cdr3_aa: CASSYSQGNTKLFF
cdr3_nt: TGTGCCAGCAGTTACTCCCAGGGTAATACGAAACTGTTTTTT

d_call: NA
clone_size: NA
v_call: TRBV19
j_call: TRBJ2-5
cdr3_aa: CASRVDGQPTQYF
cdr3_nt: TGTGCCAGTCGAGTGGACGGACAACCGACCCAGTACTTC

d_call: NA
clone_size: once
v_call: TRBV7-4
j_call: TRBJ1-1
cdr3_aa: CASSHYRVDWNTEAFF
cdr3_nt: TGTGCCAGCAGCCACTACAGGGTAGATTGGAACACTGAAGCTTTCTTT

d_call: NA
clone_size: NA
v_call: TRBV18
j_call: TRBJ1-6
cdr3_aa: CASSPTGSYNSPLHF
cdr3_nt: TGTGCCAGCTCACCGACAGGTTCCTATAATTCACCCCTCCACTTT

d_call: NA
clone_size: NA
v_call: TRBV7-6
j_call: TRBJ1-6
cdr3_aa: CASSFSGTNNSPLHF
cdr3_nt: TGTGCCAGCAGCTTCAGTGGGACAAATAATTCACCCCTCCACTTT

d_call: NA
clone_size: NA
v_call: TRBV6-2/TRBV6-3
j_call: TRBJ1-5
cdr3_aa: CASSYSVPGPQHF
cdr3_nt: TGTGCCAGCAGTTACTCGGTCCCGGGGCCCCAGCATTTT

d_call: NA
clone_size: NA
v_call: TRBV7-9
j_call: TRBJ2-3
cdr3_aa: CASSVDTQYF
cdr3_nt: TGTGCCAGCTCGGTGGATACGCAGTATTTT

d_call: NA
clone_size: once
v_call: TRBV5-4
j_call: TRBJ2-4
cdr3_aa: CASSLGGQSLAKNIQYF
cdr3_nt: TGTGCCAGCAGCTTGGGAGGACAGAGTTTAGCCAAAAACATTCAGTACTTC

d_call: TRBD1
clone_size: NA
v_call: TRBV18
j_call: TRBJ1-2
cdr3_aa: CASSAEGAEGYTF
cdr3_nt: TGTGCCAGCTCGGCCGAGGGGGCGGAAGGCTACACCTTC

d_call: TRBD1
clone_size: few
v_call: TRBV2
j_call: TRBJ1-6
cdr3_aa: CASTPGQYNSPLHF
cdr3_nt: TGTGCCAGCACCCCGGGACAGTATAATTCACCCCTCCACTTT

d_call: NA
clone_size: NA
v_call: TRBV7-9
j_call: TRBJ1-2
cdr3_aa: CASSDNEGGYTF
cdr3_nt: TGTGCCAGCAGCGATAATGAGGGTGGCTACACCTTC

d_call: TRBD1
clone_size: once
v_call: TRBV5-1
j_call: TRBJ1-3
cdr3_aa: CASSPGQGTNTIYF
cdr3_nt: TGCGCCAGCAGTCCGGGACAGGGGACAAACACCATATATTTT

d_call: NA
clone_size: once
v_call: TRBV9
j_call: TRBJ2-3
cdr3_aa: CASSPPGTATDTQYF
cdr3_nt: TGTGCCAGCAGCCCCCCCGGGACTGCCACAGATACGCAGTATTTT

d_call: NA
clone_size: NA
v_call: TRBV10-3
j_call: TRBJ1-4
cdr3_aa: CAISGQLYEKLFF
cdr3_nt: TGTGCCATCAGCGGACAGCTGTATGAAAAACTGTTTTTT

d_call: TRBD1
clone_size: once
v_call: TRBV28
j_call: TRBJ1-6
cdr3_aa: CASSFPGGNYNSPLHF
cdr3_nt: TGTGCCAGCAGTTTCCCAGGGGGCAACTATAATTCACCCCTCCACTTT

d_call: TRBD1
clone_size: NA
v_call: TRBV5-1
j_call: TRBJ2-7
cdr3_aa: CASSSGTGPLYEQYF
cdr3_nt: TGCGCCAGCAGCTCCGGGACAGGCCCGCTCTACGAGCAGTACTTC

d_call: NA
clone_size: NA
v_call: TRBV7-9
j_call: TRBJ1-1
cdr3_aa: CASSPWGGERTEAFF
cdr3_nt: TGTGCCAGCAGCCCCTGGGGGGGGGAGCGGACTGAAGCTTTCTTT

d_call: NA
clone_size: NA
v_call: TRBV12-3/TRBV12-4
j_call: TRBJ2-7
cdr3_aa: CASREGIYEQCF
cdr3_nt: TGTGCCAGCAGGGAGGGGATCTACGAGCAGTGCTTC